The present entry profiles one TCR beta chain with its context. Its antigen is unidentified. V lost 1 base and J lost 2; bases outside the gene matches: 14. CDR3 length: 20 amino acids. In germline, CDR1 is MNHNS, CDR2 SASEGT. This specimen belongs to a study of shared clonotypes between healthy human individuals. Study findings and constraints: Clonotype sharing levels among donors were expected to vary with sequencing depth. Relative to clonotypes present in all four donors, those not shared had lower generation probabilities. Compared with memory subsets, naive subsets generally had larger estimated richness.

Repertoires were generated with immunoSEQ multiplex PCR, while TCRdb's copy carries only in-frame clones and drops some. In the table there are over a million clones, roughly 70% of which are singletons. Sequenced: memory CD4+ T cells sorted from blood. The subset here: CD45RA-negative fraction. This clonotype was obtained from a man between 18 and 35 years old in good health. This sequence joins TRBV6-1 and TRBJ2-6, with TRBD1 matching over 7 bases. CDR3 DNA sequence: TGTGCCAGCAGTGAAGTCCTGATAGGGCTGCAGGGGGCTGGGGCCAACGTCCTGACTTTC. This codes for CASSEVLIGLQGAGANVLTF.